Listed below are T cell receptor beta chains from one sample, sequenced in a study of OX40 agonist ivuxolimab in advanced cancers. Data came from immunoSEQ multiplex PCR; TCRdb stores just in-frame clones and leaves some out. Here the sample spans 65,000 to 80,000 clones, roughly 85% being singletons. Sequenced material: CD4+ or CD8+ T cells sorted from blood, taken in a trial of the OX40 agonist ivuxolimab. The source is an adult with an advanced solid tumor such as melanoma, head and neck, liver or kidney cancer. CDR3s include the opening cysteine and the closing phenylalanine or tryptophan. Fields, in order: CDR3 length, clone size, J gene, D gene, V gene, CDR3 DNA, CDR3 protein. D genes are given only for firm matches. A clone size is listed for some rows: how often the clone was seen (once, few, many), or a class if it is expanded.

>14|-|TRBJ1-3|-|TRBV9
TGTGCCAGCAGCGTAGCCCGAGGTGGAAACACCATATATTTT
CASSVARGGNTIYF
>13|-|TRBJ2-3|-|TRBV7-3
TGTGCCAGCAGCTCCCCTGGGGGAGATACGCAGTATTTT
CASSSPGGDTQYF
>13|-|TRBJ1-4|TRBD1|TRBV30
TGTGCCTGCGACAGGGGGGCAGATGAAAAACTGTTTTTT
CACDRGADEKLFF
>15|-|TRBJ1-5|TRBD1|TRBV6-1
TGTGCCAGCAGCGTGACAGGGGTGAGCAATCAGCCCCAGCATTTT
CASSVTGVSNQPQHF
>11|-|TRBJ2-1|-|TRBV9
TGTGCCAGCAGTGAACAGGGACAGCAGTTCTTC
CASSEQGQQFF
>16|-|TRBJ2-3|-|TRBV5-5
TGTGCCAGCAGCTTGGCAGGGGTAGGGGCCGAGGATACGCAGTATTTT
CASSLAGVGAEDTQYF
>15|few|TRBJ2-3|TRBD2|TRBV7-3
TGTGCCAGCAGCTTCCGGAGCGGGAACACAGATACGCAGTATTTT
CASSFRSGNTDTQYF
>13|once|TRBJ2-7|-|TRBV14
TGTGCCAGCAGCCAAGCTTACTTCTACGAGCAGTACTTC
CASSQAYFYEQYF
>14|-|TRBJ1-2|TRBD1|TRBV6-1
TGTGCCAGCAGTGCGGGCGGGACAGGTGATGGCTACACCTTC
CASSAGGTGDGYTF
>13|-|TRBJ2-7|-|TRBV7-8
TGTGCCAGCAGAGATACAGGATACTACGAGCAGTACTTC
CASRDTGYYEQYF
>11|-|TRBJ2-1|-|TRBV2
TGTGCCAGCGGACAGTACAATGAGCAGTTCTTC
CASGQYNEQFF
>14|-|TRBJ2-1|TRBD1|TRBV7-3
TGTGCCAGCAGCCGAGAGGACAGGGTTAATGAGCAGTTCTTC
CASSREDRVNEQFF
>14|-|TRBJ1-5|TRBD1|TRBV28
TGTGCCAGCACGACATACAGGGGATGGCAGCCCCAGCATTTT
CASTTYRGWQPQHF
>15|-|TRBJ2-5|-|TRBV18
TGTGCCAGCTCACCAGGGACCGACCCGGGGGAGACCCAGTACTTC
CASSPGTDPGETQYF
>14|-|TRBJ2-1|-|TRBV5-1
TGCGCCAGCAGCTCCCGGACCAGTTACAATGAGCAGTTCTTC
CASSSRTSYNEQFF
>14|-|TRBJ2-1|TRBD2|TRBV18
TGTGCCAGCTCACCAGGGACTAGCGGGAATGAGCAGTTCTTC
CASSPGTSGNEQFF
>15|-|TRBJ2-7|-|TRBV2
TGTGCCAGCAGTAAGTCGTCGGACCTACTCTACGAGCAGTACTTC
CASSKSSDLLYEQYF
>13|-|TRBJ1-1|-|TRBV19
TGTGCCAGTAGTAGAGCCACGAACACTGAAGCTTTCTTT
CASSRATNTEAFF